This TCR beta chain was recorded in a study of early T cells in non-severe SARS-CoV-2 infection. On the study more broadly: Bulk RNA from unsorted whole blood was sequenced; chains were unpaired.

This clonotype was seen only a few times. Germline V gene lookup returns CDR1 SGHNT and CDR2 YENEEA. This CDR3 contains 15 residues. V lost 5 bases, J lost 5 bases, and 19 bases lay in between. TCRdb reprocessed the 5' RACE reads with MiXCR, giving one entry per CDR3 protein. The sample contains tens of thousands of distinct CDR3 sequences, less than 5.5% of which appear only once. The sequence was collected from an adult who was a healthcare worker with PCR-confirmed SARS-CoV-2 infection or an uninfected control (not recorded which). Sequences were derived from whole blood, sampled at baseline. The chain employs TRBV11-3 and TRBJ2-7; D is possibly TRBD1 (6 bases). As DNA, the CDR3 is TGTGCCAGCAGCCTCGGGACACCCGGGGCCAACGAGCAGTACTTC. Translation: CASSLGTPGANEQYF.